This TCR beta chain was captured by sequencing in a study of breast tumors, draining lymph nodes, adjacent tissues. Concerning this clonotype: Its specificity is unknown.

The lymph nodes were axillary draining lymph nodes from breast cancer patients. Study-wide results and caveats: Tumors had less TCR diversity than lymph nodes, more than nontumor tissue. Most tumor T cells seemingly derive from lymph node, then expand in tumor. That most tumor T cells come from lymph nodes remained unproven.

Each CDR3 protein is one row after TCRdb ran MiXCR on the multiplex PCR reads. The sample shows approximately 230,000 distinct CDR3 sequences, approximately 36% of them seen only once. This receptor was obtained from a female donor with breast cancer. Some clones in this sample may be carry-over from other donors' samples. Source material: axillary lymph node tissue.

CDR3 protein: CSASGTSGAGELFF. The CDR3 DNA reads TGCAGTGCTTCCGGGACTAGCGGGGCCGGGGAGCTGTTTTTT. V gene TRBV20-1 combines with J gene TRBJ2-2; 13 bases agree with TRBD2. The V gene's germline CDR1 is DFQATT and CDR2 SNEGSKA (reference sequence). After removal of 5 bases from V and 6 bases from J, the junction contained 3 bases not matched to a gene. The CDR3 is 14 amino acids.